One sample yielded the 26 T cell receptor beta chains listed below, sequenced in a study of blood T cell repertoires in COVID-19. Clones were sequenced by immunoSEQ multiplex PCR, and TCRdb holds only the in-frame ones, with some missing. The sample shows about 78,000 clones, 80% to 85% of them seen only once. Material: peripheral blood. All receptors come from a man aged 50 to 60 with acute or convalescent COVID-19.

The CDR3 DNA reads as TGTGCCAGCAGCGTAGTAGGGGATGAGCAGTTCTTC. This encodes CASSVVGDEQFF. The chain is built from TRBV9 and TRBJ2-1, with D tentatively TRBD1 (5 bases). Germline V gene lookup returns CDR1 SGDLS and CDR2 YYNGEE. V was clipped by 0 bases and J by 8 bases, with 6 bases between them. This CDR3 comprises 12 residues.

J is TRBJ2-2 and V is TRBV10-1, with 7 bases identical to TRBD2. The ends lost 3 bases at V and 6 bases at J; junction bases unmatched: 7. The CDR3 contains 15 residues. Germline V gene lookup returns CDR1 WNHNN and CDR2 SYGVQD (reference sequence). For the CDR3, the DNA is TGCGCCAGCAGTGATGACTCCCTAGCGGCCGGGGAGCTGTTTTTT. Residues: CASSDDSLAAGELFF.

This sequence joins TRBV5-6 and TRBJ1-3; D ambiguous. CDR3 size: 15 residues. Germline V lookup: CDR1 SGHDT, CDR2 YYEEEE. Trimming removed 2 bases from V and 1 base from J, with 10 bases in between. The CDR3 DNA follows: TGTGCCAGCAGCTTAAAGACAAGGTCTGGAAACACCATATATTTT. The encoded protein is CASSLKTRSGNTIYF.

This clone has just a few counts. The genes are TRBV5-1 and TRBJ2-3; 12 nucleotides align to TRBD1. The CDR3 covers 16 residues. The germline CDR1 and CDR2 sequences are SGHRS and YFSETQ. The junction had 5 bases not matched to a gene; V was cut back by 0 bases and J by 6 bases. Here the CDR3 reads CASSLGGQGAADTQYF. The CDR3 nucleotides read TGCGCCAGCAGCTTGGGGGGACAGGGGGCTGCGGATACGCAGTATTTT.

The V call is TRBV7-7, the J call TRBJ2-3, with a tentative D call TRBD2 (5 bases). Germline V gene sequence: CDR1 SSHAT, CDR2 FNYEAQ (reference sequence). V shed 3 bases and J shed 0 bases, with 7 bases lying between them. The CDR3 is made up of 14 amino acids. This CDR3 reads CASSFGGSTDTQYF. The CDR3, as DNA: TGTGCCAGCAGCTTCGGCGGGAGCACAGATACGCAGTATTTT. The full variable domain, completed using reference TRBV7-7 and TRBJ2-3, is GAGVSQSPRYKVTKRGQDVTLRCDPISSHATLYWYQQALGQGPEFLTYFNYEAQPDKSGLPSDRFSAERPEGSISTLTIQRTEQRDSAMYRCASSFGGSTDTQYFGPGTRLTVL.

The gene calls are TRBV6-6 and TRBJ2-7, with 9 bases matching TRBD2. The CDR3 runs to 15 residues. The V and J ends lost 0 bases and 0 bases, in that order; junction bases with no gene match: 0. Germline CDR1 reads MNHNY; CDR2 reads SVGAGI (reference sequence). The CDR3 nucleotides are TGTGCCAGCAGTTACTCTAGCGGGAGCTCCTACGAGCAGTACTTC. Its translation: CASSYSSGSSYEQYF.

The J gene is TRBJ1-1, the V gene TRBV3-1 (or the pseudogene TRBV3-2); 7 bases match TRBD1. The junction had 2 bases not matched to a gene; V was cut back by 1 base and J by 0 bases. Germline V lookup: CDR1 LGHDT, CDR2 YNNKEL (reference sequence). The CDR3 extends over 15 amino acids. CDR3 residues: CASSQVGGVNTEAFF. CDR3 coding DNA: TGTGCCAGCAGCCAAGTAGGGGGCGTGAACACTGAAGCTTTCTTT.

This chain links TRBV27 with TRBJ2-2; TRBD2 aligns across 12 bases. Germline-derived CDR1 and CDR2 are MNHEY and SMNVEV (reference sequence). The CDR3 is 18 amino acids. The trim removed 2 bases at V and 1 base at J, leaving 5 bases unmatched. The CDR3 loop is CASSLEGLAGGNTGELFF. The CDR3 DNA follows: TGTGCCAGCAGTTTAGAGGGACTAGCGGGCGGGAACACCGGGGAGCTGTTTTTT.

In its sample, this clone was seen once. J is TRBJ2-7 and V is TRBV10-3; no clear D. Trimming pared 3 bases from V and 3 bases from J, leaving 9 bases between. The V gene's germline CDR1 is ENHRY and CDR2 SYGVKD. This CDR3 has 13 residues. The CDR3 DNA sequence: TGTGCCATCAGTGAACAAGTCGTCTACGAGCAGTACTTC. Translation: CAISEQVVYEQYF.

The chain uses TRBV2 and TRBJ1-5; the D gene is possibly TRBD1 (5 bases). V lost 7 bases, J lost 2 bases, and 9 bases lay in between. Germline CDR1 is SNHLY and CDR2 is FYNNEI. The CDR3 consists of 13 residues. The CDR3 region is CASNGGGNQPQHF. DNA of the CDR3: TGTGCCAGCAACGGGGGGGGCAATCAGCCCCAGCATTTT.

The table lists this clone with a count of one. At the DNA level, this CDR3 is encoded by other sequences in the same sample as well. V and J are TRBV6-1 and TRBJ1-5, with no clear D. Trimming took off 4 bases at V and 0 bases at J, with 13 bases between the two ends. The CDR3 runs to 16 residues. CDR1 is MNHNS, CDR2 SASEGT, per germline. CDR3 nucleotide sequence: TGTGCCAGCAGTGCTCCCGGAGGGTATAGCAATCAGCCCCAGCATTTT. Translated: CASSAPGGYSNQPQHF.

This clone was counted a few times. The J gene is TRBJ1-3, the V gene TRBV18, with D maybe TRBD1 (5 bases). Germline CDR1 reads KGHSH; CDR2 reads LQKENI. CDR3 length: 17 amino acids. Trimming stripped 3 bases from V and 0 bases from J, with 15 bases between. The CDR3 is CASSPRTPGGSGNTIYF. In DNA, the CDR3 is TGTGCCAGCTCACCGCGCACCCCCGGGGGCTCTGGAAACACCATATATTTT.

This chain joins TRBV12-3 or TRBV12-4 and TRBJ2-7; 7 nucleotides match TRBD1. V lost 3 bases to trimming and J lost 4 bases; unmatched junction nucleotides: 3. CDR3 length: 13 residues. Here the CDR3 reads CASSLGTEYEQYF. The CDR3 DNA reads as TGTGCCAGCAGTTTGGGGACAGAGTACGAGCAGTACTTC.

V gene TRBV3-1 (or the pseudogene TRBV3-2) combines with J gene TRBJ1-6; the D gene is possibly TRBD1 (6 bases). V lost 2 bases, J lost 14 bases, and 16 bases lay in between. The V gene's germline CDR1 is LGHDT and CDR2 YNNKEL (reference sequence). The CDR3 totals 14 residues. In nucleotides, the CDR3 is TGTGCCAGCAGCCAACAAGGGGGGGTTTTGTCCCTCCACTTT. Its protein product is CASSQQGGVLSLHF.

The chain uses TRBV30 and TRBJ1-4; TRBD1 aligns across 8 bases. Losses at the gene ends were 5 bases for V and 5 bases for J; bases not matched to a gene: 10. The CDR3 is 15 amino acids. The V gene's germline CDR1 is GTSNPN and CDR2 SVGIG (reference sequence). The CDR3 nucleotides are TGTGCCTGGGAGGGGTATGGGACAGGAAATGAAAAACTGTTTTTT. Translation gives CAWEGYGTGNEKLFF.

V and J are TRBV7-2 and TRBJ2-1; 7 positions agree with TRBD2. The germline CDR1 and CDR2 sequences are SGHTA and FQGNSA. CDR3 length: 12 amino acids. With V trimmed by 3 bases and J by 10 bases, 3 bases remained unmatched. CDR3 bases: TGTGCCAGCAGCTTCCCCGGGAGGGAGCAGTTCTTC. As protein: CASSFPGREQFF.

CDR3 sequence: CASRPGTDETQYF. CDR3 DNA: TGTGCCAGCAGACCAGGGACTGATGAGACCCAGTACTTC. The genes are TRBV5-4 and TRBJ2-5; weak D call: TRBD2 (6 bases). The V and J ends lost 5 bases and 5 bases respectively, with 13 bases between them. Germline V gene sequence: CDR1 SGHNT, CDR2 YYREEE (reference sequence). This CDR3 is built from 13 residues.

The chain combines TRBV3-1 (or the pseudogene TRBV3-2) with TRBJ2-3, with TRBD2 matching over 11 bases. Trimming removed 3 bases from V and 4 bases from J; junction bases left unmatched: 0. CDR1 is LGHDT, CDR2 YNNKEL, per germline (reference sequence). This CDR3 has 14 amino acids. DNA of the CDR3: TGTGCCAGCAGCCAGGGACTAGCGGCAGATACGCAGTATTTT. This sequence encodes CASSQGLAADTQYF.

The chain joins TRBV12-3 or TRBV12-4 to TRBJ1-5; no reliable D call. Trimming left V 4 bases short and J 2 bases short, with 3 bases between. The CDR3 totals 12 residues. The CDR3 here is CASSSGNQPQHF. The CDR3 DNA sequence: TGTGCCAGCAGTTCCGGCAATCAGCCCCAGCATTTT.

This CDR3 reads CASSTPHGGGRTETQYF. In DNA form, the CDR3 reads TGTGCCAGCAGCACACCCCACGGCGGGGGGCGTACAGAGACCCAGTACTTC. The rearrangement links TRBV5-5 to TRBJ2-5; 8 bases line up with TRBD2. This CDR3 region has 17 residues. Germline V gives CDR1 SGHKS, CDR2 YYEKEE (reference sequence). After removal of 4 bases from V and 4 bases from J, the junction contained 15 bases not matched to a gene.

This chain uses TRBV10-3 with TRBJ2-1; D unclear. CDR3 length: 14 amino acids. CDR1 is ENHRY and CDR2 is SYGVKD in the germline V gene. The V end was cut by 7 bases, the J end by 0 bases, with 10 bases between. The CDR3 spells CAIKDSSSYNEQFF. CDR3 bases: TGTGCCATCAAAGACTCCTCCTCCTACAATGAGCAGTTCTTC.

The rearrangement joins TRBV7-2 to TRBJ2-7; TRBD1 aligns across 7 bases. J lost 5 bases, V lost 3 bases, and 4 bases had no gene match. CDR3 length: 13 amino acids. Germline CDR1 is SGHTA and CDR2 is FQGNSA. In nucleotides, the CDR3 is TGTGCCAGCAGCTTGGACAGGTATGACGAGCAGTACTTC. Its translation is CASSLDRYDEQYF.

In DNA, the CDR3 is TGCAGTGCTAGTGACGGGAGGTCCTACGAGCAGTACTTC. This encodes CSASDGRSYEQYF. This chain uses TRBV20-1 with TRBJ2-7, with 7 positions matching TRBD2. CDR3 size: 13 residues. The germline gives CDR1 DFQATT, CDR2 SNEGSKA (reference sequence). Losses at the gene ends were 3 bases for V and 1 base for J; bases not matched to a gene: 3.

The chain employs TRBV11-2 and TRBJ1-3; D is undetermined. The ends were cut back, 6 bases at V and 1 base at J, with 19 bases in the middle. Germline V gives CDR1 SGHAT, CDR2 FQNNGV. This CDR3 contains 17 residues. The CDR3 region is CASRTSGPDISGNTIYF. The CDR3, as DNA: TGTGCCAGCAGGACATCAGGCCCTGATATTTCTGGAAACACCATATATTTT.

The CDR3 DNA reads TGCGCCAGCAGCTTGACAGGGCACAATCAGCCCCAGCATTTT. Translated: CASSLTGHNQPQHF. This sequence joins TRBV5-1 and TRBJ1-5; tentatively, D is TRBD1 (6 bases). The CDR3 has 14 residues. Trimming left V 1 base short and J 3 bases short, with 8 bases between. The germline gives CDR1 SGHRS, CDR2 YFSETQ.

As regards this clone: The junction departs from the called germline gene at one end, perhaps through a read error. This sequence joins TRBV7-9 and TRBJ2-1; 8 bases agree with TRBD2. In germline, CDR1 is SEHNR, CDR2 FQNEAQ (reference sequence). The CDR3 loop spans 15 amino acids. The CDR3 region is CASSLVSGKNNGQFF. In DNA, the CDR3 is TGTGCCAGCAGCTTAGTTAGCGGGAAGAATAATGGGCAGTTCTTC.